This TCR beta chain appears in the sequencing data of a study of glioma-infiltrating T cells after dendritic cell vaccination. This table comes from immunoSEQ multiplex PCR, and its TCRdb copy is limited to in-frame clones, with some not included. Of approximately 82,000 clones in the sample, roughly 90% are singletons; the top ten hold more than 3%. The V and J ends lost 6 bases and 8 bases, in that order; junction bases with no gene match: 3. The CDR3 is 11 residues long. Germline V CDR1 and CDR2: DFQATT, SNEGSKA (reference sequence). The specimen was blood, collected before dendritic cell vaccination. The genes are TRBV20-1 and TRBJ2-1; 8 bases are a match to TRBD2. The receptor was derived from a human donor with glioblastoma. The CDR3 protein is CSAGLAHEQFF. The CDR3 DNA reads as TGCAGTGCAGGACTAGCCCATGAGCAGTTCTTC.